The present T cell receptor (beta chain) was sequenced within a study of control samples from healthy donors and cancer patients (dated by TCRdb to about 2020). The library relied on the immunoSEQ multiplex PCR assay. As stored in TCRdb, this immuneACCESS dataset retains in-frame rearrangements with V and J assigned. A fraction of the clones does not appear; measured against another copy, unresolved V genes explain less than half of the discrepancy, and the remainder lacks a known reason. This sample has approximately 140,000 clones in its table, and roughly nine tenths of those were observed once. About 7.6% of the sample goes to the ten largest clones. Trimming removed 8 bases from V and 5 bases from J; the gene matches leave 21 bases unexplained. The germline V gene specifies MDHEN as CDR1 and SYDVKM as CDR2. CDR3 length: 19 amino acids, cysteine to phenylalanine. Only CDR3 DNA remains: 57 bases, in frame from the first base.

Note on this clone: What antigen it recognizes has not been identified. The input lacks base qualities; no much larger clone sits a single base away.

The TCR originated in a man aged 18-30 years in good health. The chain is encoded by TRBV28 joined to TRBJ2-5, and 12 bases in between align with TRBD1. The sample comprised blood. The bases read TGTGCCAGCGGACAACGGGACAGGGGGCTATTATTTACGCGGGAGACCCAGTACTTC. Protein translation: CASGQRDRGLLFTRETQYF.